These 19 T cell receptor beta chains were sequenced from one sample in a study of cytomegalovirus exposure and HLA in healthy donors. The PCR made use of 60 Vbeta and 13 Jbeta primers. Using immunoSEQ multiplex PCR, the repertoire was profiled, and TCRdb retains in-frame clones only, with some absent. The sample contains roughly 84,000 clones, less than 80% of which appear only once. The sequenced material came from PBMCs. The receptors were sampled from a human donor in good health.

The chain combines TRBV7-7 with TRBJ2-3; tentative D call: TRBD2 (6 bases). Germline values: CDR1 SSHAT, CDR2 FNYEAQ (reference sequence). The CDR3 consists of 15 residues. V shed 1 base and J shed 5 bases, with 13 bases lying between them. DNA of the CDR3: TGTGCCAGCAGCTTAGGTGGAGGGGCGGGAGATACGCAGTATTTT. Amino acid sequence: CASSLGGGAGDTQYF. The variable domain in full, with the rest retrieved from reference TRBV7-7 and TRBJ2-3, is GAGVSQSPRYKVTKRGQDVTLRCDPISSHATLYWYQQALGQGPEFLTYFNYEAQPDKSGLPSDRFSAERPEGSISTLTIQRTEQRDSAMYRCASSLGGGAGDTQYFGPGTRLTVL.

CDR3 amino acids: CASSSLPLRTGPHSYEQYF. CDR3 in DNA: TGTGCCAGCAGCTCCCTACCCCTTCGGACAGGGCCACACTCCTACGAGCAGTACTTC. The chain is built from TRBV7-2 and TRBJ2-7; 8 bases line up with TRBD1. The germline V gene encodes CDR1 SGHTA and CDR2 FQGNSA. This CDR3 contains 19 residues. The V and J ends lost 4 bases and 0 bases, in that order; junction bases with no gene match: 17. Variable domain in full (rest from reference TRBV7-2 and TRBJ2-7): GAGVSQSPSNKVTEKGKDVELRCDPISGHTALYWYRQSLGQGLEFLIYFQGNSAPDKSGLPSDRFSAERTGGSVSTLTIQRTQQEDSAVYLCASSSLPLRTGPHSYEQYFGPGTRLTVT.

The CDR3 DNA is TGTGCCAGCAGCTTATTTGGGGGCCTGGACACCGGGGAGCTGTTTTTT. It encodes CASSLFGGLDTGELFF. This chain uses TRBV7-2 with TRBJ2-2, with D possibly being TRBD1 (6 bases). CDR3 length: 16 amino acids. V was shortened by 2 bases and J by 3 bases, with 13 bases between the two germline ends. CDR1 is SGHTA and CDR2 is FQGNSA in the germline V gene.

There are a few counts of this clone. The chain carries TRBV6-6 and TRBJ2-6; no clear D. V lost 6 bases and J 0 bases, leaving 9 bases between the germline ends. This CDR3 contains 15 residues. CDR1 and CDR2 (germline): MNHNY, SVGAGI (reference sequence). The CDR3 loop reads CASRGTASGANVLTF. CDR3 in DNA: TGTGCCAGCAGAGGAACAGCCTCTGGGGCCAACGTCCTGACTTTC.

This chain's CDR3 is CASSEATSYNEQFF. CDR3 coding DNA: TGTGCCAGCAGTGAAGCGACTAGCTATAATGAGCAGTTCTTC. The chain carries TRBV2 and TRBJ2-1; 7 positions match TRBD2. CDR1 and CDR2 from the germline V gene are SNHLY and FYNNEI. The CDR3 runs 14 residues. Trimming removed 0 bases from V and 7 bases from J; junction bases left unmatched: 3.

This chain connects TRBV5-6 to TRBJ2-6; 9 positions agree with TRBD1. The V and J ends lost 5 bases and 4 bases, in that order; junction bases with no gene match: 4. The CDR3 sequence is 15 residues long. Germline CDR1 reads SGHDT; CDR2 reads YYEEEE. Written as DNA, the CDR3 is TGTGCCAGCAGACAGGGGGCGCTGGGGGCCAACGTCCTGACTTTC. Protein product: CASRQGALGANVLTF.

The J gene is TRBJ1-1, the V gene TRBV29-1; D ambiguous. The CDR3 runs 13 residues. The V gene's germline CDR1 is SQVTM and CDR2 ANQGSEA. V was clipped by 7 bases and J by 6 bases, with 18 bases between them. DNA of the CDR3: TGCAGCGCAGCGATAGGGAGTAGGGCTGAAGCTTTCTTT. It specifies CSAAIGSRAEAFF. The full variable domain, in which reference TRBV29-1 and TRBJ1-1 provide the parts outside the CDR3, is SAVISQKPSRDICQRGTSLTIQCQVDSQVTMMFWYRQQPGQSLTLIATANQGSEATYESGFVIDKFPISRPNLTFSTLTVSNMSPEDSSIYLCSAAIGSRAEAFFGQGTRLTVV.

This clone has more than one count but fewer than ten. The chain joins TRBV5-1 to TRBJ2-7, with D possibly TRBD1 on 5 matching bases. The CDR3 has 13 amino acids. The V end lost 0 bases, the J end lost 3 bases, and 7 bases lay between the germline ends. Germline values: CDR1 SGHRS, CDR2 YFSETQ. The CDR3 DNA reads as TGCGCCAGCAGCTTGGGACAGAACTACGAGCAGTACTTC. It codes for CASSLGQNYEQYF.

CDR3 region: CASSLATGVGSYEQYF. The CDR3, as DNA: TGTGCCAGCAGCTTGGCCACGGGGGTGGGGTCCTACGAGCAGTACTTC. This chain uses TRBV5-8 with TRBJ2-7; perhaps TRBD2 as D (6 bases). Germline CDR1 and CDR2: SGHTS and YDEGEE. V was clipped by 0 bases and J by 1 base, with 14 bases between them. The CDR3 totals 16 residues.

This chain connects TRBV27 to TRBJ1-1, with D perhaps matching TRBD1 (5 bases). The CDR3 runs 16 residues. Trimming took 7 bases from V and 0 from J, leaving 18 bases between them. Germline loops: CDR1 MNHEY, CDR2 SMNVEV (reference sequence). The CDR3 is CASNPPGDPMNTEAFF. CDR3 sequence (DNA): TGTGCCAGCAACCCGCCGGGGGACCCCATGAACACTGAAGCTTTCTTT.

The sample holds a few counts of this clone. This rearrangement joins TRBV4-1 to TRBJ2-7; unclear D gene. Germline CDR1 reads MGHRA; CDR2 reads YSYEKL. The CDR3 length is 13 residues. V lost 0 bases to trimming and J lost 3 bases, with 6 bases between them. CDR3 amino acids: CASSQENFYEQYF. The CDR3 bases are TGCGCCAGCAGCCAAGAAAACTTCTACGAGCAGTACTTC.

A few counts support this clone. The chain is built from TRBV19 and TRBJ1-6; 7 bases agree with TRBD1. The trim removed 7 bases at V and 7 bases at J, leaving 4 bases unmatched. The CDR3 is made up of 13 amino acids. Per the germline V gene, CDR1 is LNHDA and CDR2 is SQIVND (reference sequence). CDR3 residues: CASIGTENSPLHF. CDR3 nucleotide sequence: TGTGCCAGTATCGGGACAGAGAATTCACCCCTCCACTTT.

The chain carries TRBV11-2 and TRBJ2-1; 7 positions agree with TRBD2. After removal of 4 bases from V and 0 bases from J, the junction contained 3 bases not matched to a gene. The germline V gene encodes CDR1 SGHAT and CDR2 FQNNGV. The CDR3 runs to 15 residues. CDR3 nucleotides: TGTGCCAGCAGCTCTAGCGGCAGCTCCTACAATGAGCAGTTCTTC. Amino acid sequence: CASSSSGSSYNEQFF.

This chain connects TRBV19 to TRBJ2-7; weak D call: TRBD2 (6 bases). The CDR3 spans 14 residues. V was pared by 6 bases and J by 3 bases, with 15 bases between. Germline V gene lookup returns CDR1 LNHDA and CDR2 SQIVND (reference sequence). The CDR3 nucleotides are TGTGCCAGTAGCGCCAGCGGGCAGGTCTACGAGCAGTACTTC. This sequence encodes CASSASGQVYEQYF.

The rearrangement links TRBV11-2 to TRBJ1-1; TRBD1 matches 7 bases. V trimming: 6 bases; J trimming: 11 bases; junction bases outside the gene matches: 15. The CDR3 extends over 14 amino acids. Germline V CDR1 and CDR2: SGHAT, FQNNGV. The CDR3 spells CASRQDLTGSSAFF. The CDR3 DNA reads TGTGCCAGCAGGCAAGATTTGACAGGGTCTTCGGCTTTCTTT.

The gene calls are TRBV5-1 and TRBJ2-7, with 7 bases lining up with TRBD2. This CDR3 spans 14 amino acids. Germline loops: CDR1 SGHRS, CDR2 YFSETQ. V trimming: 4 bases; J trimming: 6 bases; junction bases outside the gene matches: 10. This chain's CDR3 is CASSPGSGLREQYF. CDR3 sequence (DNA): TGCGCCAGCAGCCCAGGCTCGGGACTACGCGAGCAGTACTTC.

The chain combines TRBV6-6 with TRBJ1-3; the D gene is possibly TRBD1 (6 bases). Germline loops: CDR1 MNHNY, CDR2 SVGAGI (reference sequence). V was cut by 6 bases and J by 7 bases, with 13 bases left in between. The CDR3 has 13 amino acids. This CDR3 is CASRPGTGNTIYF. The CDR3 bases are TGTGCCAGCAGACCCGGTACAGGGAACACCATATATTTT.

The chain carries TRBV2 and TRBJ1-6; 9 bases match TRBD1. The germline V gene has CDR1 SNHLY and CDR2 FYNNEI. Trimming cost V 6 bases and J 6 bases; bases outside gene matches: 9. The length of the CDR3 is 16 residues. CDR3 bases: TGTGCCAGCAGCAAAAGGACAGGGGCAGGTAATTCACCCCTCCACTTT. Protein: CASSKRTGAGNSPLHF.

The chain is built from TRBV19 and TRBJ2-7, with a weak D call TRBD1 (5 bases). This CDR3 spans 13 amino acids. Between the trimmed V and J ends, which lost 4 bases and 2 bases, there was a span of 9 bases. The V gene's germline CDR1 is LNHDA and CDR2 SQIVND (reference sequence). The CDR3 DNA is TGTGCCAGTAGTACGTGGACAACCTACGAGCAGTACTTC. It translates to CASSTWTTYEQYF.